These T cell receptor beta chains were read from a single sample in a study of breast tumors, draining lymph nodes, adjacent tissues. TCRdb recomputed calls from the multiplex PCR reads with MiXCR, one row per CDR3 protein. Of approximately 230,000 distinct CDR3 sequences in the sample, approximately 36% were seen once. The sequenced sample consisted of axillary lymph node tissue. The source of these receptors is a female donor with breast cancer. Some clones in this sample may be carry-over from other donors' samples. Each CDR3 is given with its conserved first and last residue. The order of the fields is J gene, V gene, D gene, CDR3 protein. D genes are given only for firm matches.

>TRBJ2-2|TRBV14|TRBD2
CATKAGDGELFF
>TRBJ1-2|TRBV4-1|.
CASSHTSDSLYGYTF
>TRBJ2-1|TRBV7-3|TRBD2
CASSLSGGAGEQFF
>TRBJ2-6|TRBV5-1|.
CASREGYGANVLTF
>TRBJ2-7|TRBV28|.
CASTQGLYEQYF
>TRBJ1-6|TRBV28|TRBD1
CASTRQGNSPLHF
>TRBJ2-1|TRBV5-1|TRBD2
CASSTTSGGTNEQFF
>TRBJ2-3|TRBV14|.
CASSHLNRASYEHYF
>TRBJ2-5|TRBV20-1|.
CSAPSRGDEETQYF
>TRBJ2-2|TRBV7-3|TRBD1
CASSQGVPEELFF
>TRBJ2-3|TRBV13|.
CASSLEGTRTDTQYF
>TRBJ1-6|TRBV19|.
CASTLGGNNSPLHF
>TRBJ1-5|TRBV24-1|.
CATSESGNQPQHF
>TRBJ2-1|TRBV24-1|TRBD1
CATSDFPGTGGADEQFF
>TRBJ2-2|TRBV10-3|.
CAISESRGNTGELFF
>TRBJ2-1|TRBV11-3|.
CANSLGRLQGHNEQFF
>TRBJ2-1|TRBV19|.
CASSIDVSLAKPMDEQFF
>TRBJ2-7|TRBV7-9|.
CASSPGVNEQYF
>TRBJ1-1|TRBV10-3|TRBD1
CAISQGAGTEAFF
>TRBJ2-7|TRBV15|.
CATSRGGPEQYF
>TRBJ2-7|TRBV28|.
CASAGLGGSYEQYF
>TRBJ2-7|TRBV20-1|.
CSATAGLAYPEQYF
>TRBJ1-1|TRBV20-1|TRBD1
CSASRQGGRLEAFF
>TRBJ2-3|TRBV20-1|.
CSASGGGPADTQYF
>TRBJ2-5|TRBV29-1|.
CSAQGLETQYF
>TRBJ1-4|TRBV5-1|.
CASSLGGVDEKLFF
>TRBJ2-1|TRBV10-1|TRBD2
CASSPGLATNEQSF
>TRBJ2-5|TRBV7-6|.
CASSLGSLGGTQYF
>TRBJ1-1|TRBV9|.
CASSVGRRGSLNRTEAFF
>TRBJ2-5|TRBV6-2/TRBV6-3|.
CASSRGHNQETQYF
>TRBJ1-6|TRBV7-8|.
CASSLTQRDGSPLHF
>TRBJ2-3|TRBV9|.
CASSLTQVSTDTQYF
>TRBJ1-2|TRBV12-3/TRBV12-4|.
CASSFWLDSTWGYTF
>TRBJ2-2|TRBV20-1|TRBD1
CSAEQGAGELFF
>TRBJ1-5|TRBV19|TRBD1
CASRSYRDRRLQPQHF
>TRBJ1-1|TRBV19|.
CASKEPGRLAFF
>TRBJ1-6|TRBV3-1|TRBD1
CASSQGGGQGNSPLHF
>TRBJ1-6|TRBV10-3|TRBD1
CAIRPGTGYNSPLHF
>TRBJ2-3|TRBV29-1|.
CSVDGGGTDTQYF
>TRBJ1-2|TRBV20-1|TRBD1
CSASLEQGTGFGYTF
>TRBJ2-7|TRBV20-1|TRBD2
CSATRGGWTYEQYF